Following are 4 T cell receptor beta chains from one sample sequenced in a study of cytomegalovirus exposure and HLA in healthy donors. The PCR made use of 60 Vbeta and 13 Jbeta primers. Measured with immunoSEQ multiplex PCR; TCRdb has only the in-frame clones, and not every one. The table lists around 92,000 clones, about 85% of them singletons. The sample taken for sequencing was PBMCs. These receptor sequences come from a girl aged 2-9 years in good health and CMV-seropositive.

V and J are TRBV30 and TRBJ2-3; 7 bases align to TRBD2. The CDR3 contains 16 residues. Germline lookup yields CDR1 GTSNPN and CDR2 SVGIG (reference sequence). The J segment lost 5 bases and the V segment lost 2 bases, leaving 13 bases of the junction unmatched. The CDR3 protein is CAWSLRNAGVKDTQYF. DNA for the CDR3: TGTGCCTGGAGTTTAAGGAATGCGGGAGTCAAAGATACGCAGTATTTT.

The chain recombines TRBV6-6 with TRBJ1-1; TRBD1 aligns across 8 bases. Germline CDR1 MNHNY, CDR2 SVGAGI (reference sequence). The CDR3 runs to 14 residues. V lost 6 bases to trimming and J lost 5 bases; unmatched junction nucleotides: 8. DNA for the CDR3: TGTGCCAGCAGCTCAGGGGGCGCTGGGACTGAAGCTTTCTTT. Amino acids: CASSSGGAGTEAFF.

V is TRBV5-1 and J is TRBJ2-1; 7 positions match TRBD2. Germline V gene lookup returns CDR1 SGHRS and CDR2 YFSETQ. The length of the CDR3 is 16 residues. Trimming at V came to 0 bases and at J to 5 bases, leaving 8 bases not matched to a gene. In nucleotides, the CDR3 is TGCGCCAGCAGCTTGGGGAATTGGGGGGGGGACAATGAGCAGTTCTTC. Translating gives CASSLGNWGGDNEQFF.

The chain uses TRBV5-6 and TRBJ2-5; possible D gene TRBD2, 7 bases. Germline CDR1 reads SGHDT; CDR2 reads YYEEEE. This CDR3 contains 13 residues. Between the trimmed V and J ends, which lost 4 bases and 5 bases, there was a span of 12 bases. In DNA, the CDR3 is TGTGCCAGCAGCGAAGGGGGAGGGGAGACCCAGTACTTC. It translates to CASSEGGGETQYF.